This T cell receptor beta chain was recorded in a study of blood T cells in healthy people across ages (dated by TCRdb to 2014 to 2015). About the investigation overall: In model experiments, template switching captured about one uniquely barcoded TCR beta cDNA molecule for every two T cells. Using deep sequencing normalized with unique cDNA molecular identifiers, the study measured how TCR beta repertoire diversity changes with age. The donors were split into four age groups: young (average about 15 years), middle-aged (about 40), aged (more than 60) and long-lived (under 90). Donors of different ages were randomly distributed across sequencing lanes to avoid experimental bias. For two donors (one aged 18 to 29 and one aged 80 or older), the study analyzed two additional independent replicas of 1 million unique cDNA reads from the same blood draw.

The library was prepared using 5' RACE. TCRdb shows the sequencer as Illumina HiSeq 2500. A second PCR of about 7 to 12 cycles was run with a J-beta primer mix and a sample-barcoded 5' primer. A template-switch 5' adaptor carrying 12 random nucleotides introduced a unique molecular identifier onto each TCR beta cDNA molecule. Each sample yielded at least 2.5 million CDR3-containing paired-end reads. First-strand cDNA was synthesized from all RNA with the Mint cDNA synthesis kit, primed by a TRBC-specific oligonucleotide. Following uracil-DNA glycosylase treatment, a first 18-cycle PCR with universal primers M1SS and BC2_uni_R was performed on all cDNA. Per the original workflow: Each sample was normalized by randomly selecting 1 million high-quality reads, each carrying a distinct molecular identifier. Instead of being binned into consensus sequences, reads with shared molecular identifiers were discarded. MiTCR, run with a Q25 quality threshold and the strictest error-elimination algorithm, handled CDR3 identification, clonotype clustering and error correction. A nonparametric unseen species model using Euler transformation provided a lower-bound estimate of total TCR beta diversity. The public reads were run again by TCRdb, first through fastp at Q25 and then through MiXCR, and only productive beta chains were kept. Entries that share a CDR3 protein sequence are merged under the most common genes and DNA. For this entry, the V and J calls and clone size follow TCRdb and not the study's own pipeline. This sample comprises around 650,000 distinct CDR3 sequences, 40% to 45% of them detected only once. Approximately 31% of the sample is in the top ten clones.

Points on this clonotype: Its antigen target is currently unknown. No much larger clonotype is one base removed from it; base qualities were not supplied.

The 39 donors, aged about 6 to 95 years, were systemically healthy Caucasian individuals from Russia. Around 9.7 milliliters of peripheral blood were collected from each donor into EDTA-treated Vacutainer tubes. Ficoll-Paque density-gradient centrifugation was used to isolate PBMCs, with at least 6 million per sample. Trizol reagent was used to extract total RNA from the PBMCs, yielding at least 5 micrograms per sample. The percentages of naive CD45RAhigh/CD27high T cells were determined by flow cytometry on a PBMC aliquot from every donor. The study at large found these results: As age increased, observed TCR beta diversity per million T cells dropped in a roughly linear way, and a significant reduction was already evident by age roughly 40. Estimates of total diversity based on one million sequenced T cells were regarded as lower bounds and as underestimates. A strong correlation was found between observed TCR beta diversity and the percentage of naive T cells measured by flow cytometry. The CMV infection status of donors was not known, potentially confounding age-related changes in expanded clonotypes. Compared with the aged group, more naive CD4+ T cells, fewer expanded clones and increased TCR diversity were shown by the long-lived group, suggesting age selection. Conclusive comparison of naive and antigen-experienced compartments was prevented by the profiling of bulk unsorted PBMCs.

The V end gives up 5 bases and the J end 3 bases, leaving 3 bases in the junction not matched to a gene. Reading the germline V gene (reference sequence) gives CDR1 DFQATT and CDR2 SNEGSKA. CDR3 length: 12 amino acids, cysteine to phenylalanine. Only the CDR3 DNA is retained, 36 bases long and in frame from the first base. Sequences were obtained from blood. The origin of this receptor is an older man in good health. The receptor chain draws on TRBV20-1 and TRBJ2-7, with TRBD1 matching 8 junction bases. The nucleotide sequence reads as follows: TGCAGTGCTTCGGACAGGGTCTACGAGCAGTACTTC. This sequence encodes CSASDRVYEQYF.